This T cell receptor (beta chain) was found in a study of Ad26.COV2.S vaccination and SARS-CoV-2 variants. Study background: Participant was drawn from the COV1001 Ad26.COV2.S trial arm.

The sample's treatment: about 20 received Ad26.COV2.S at low or high dose, single or two shots; roughly five received placebo; per-sample allocation not given. Sampling was performed 63 days after the first vaccine or placebo injection. What was given as vaccine was an Ad26 vector encoding Wuhan-strain SARS-CoV-2 spike. The CDR3 spans 17 residues. The germline V gene encodes CDR1 SNHLY and CDR2 FYNNEI. Trimming removed 7 bases from V and 7 bases from J; junction bases left unmatched: 19. Some clones are missing from TCRdb's copy, which holds only in-frame ones; the method was immunoSEQ multiplex PCR. The table lists approximately 240,000 clones, 70% to 90% of them singletons, with approximately 11% in the top ten.

The chain recombines TRBV2 with TRBJ2-7; 10 bases fit TRBD1. The clonotype originates from a person between 18 and 60 years old who received the Ad26.COV2.S COVID-19 vaccine or a placebo. The source was peripheral blood, collected in a trial of Ad26.COV2.S vaccine versus placebo. Here the CDR3 reads CASNQPQTGTGDYEQYF. The DNA for the CDR3 is TGTGCCAGCAATCAACCTCAAACCGGGACAGGGGATTATGAGCAGTACTTC. The complete variable domain, with remaining parts taken from reference TRBV2 and TRBJ2-7, reads EPEVTQTPSHQVTQMGQEVILRCVPISNHLYFYWYRQILGQKVEFLVSFYNNEISEKSEIFDDQFSVERPDGSNFTLKIRSTKLEDSAMYFCASNQPQTGTGDYEQYFGPGTRLTVT.